Below, one T cell receptor beta chain is given with its context. For the second PCR, which ran for roughly 6 to 11 cycles, a sample-barcoded 5' primer and a J-beta primer mix were used. TCRdb analysed the 5' RACE reads with MiXCR anew, one entry per CDR3 protein. The table records around 900,000 distinct CDR3 sequences, roughly half of them present only once. This specimen belongs to a study of blood T cells in healthy people across ages. The sequencing sample was made of blood. This receptor was identified in a woman aged 60-75 years in good health.

The CDR3 nucleotides read TGTGCCAGCGACAGGGAGCCCTACGAGCAGTACTTC. Translation: CASDREPYEQYF. The chain links TRBV2 to TRBJ2-7, with TRBD1 matching over 7 bases. V trimming: 8 bases; J trimming: 2 bases; junction bases outside the gene matches: 3. The germline V gene encodes CDR1 SNHLY and CDR2 FYNNEI. CDR3 length equals 12 residues. The complete variable domain, with remaining parts taken from reference TRBV2 and TRBJ2-7, reads EPEVTQTPSHQVTQMGQEVILRCVPISNHLYFYWYRQILGQKVEFLVSFYNNEISEKSEIFDDQFSVERPDGSNFTLKIRSTKLEDSAMYFCASDREPYEQYFGPGTRLTVT.